This is a list of T cell receptor beta chains from one sample in a study of T cells in Graves' hyperthyroidism and ophthalmopathy. TCRdb processed the multiplex PCR reads anew with MiXCR; each CDR3 protein has one entry. Of roughly 500,000 distinct CDR3 sequences in the sample, more than 15% were seen once. Sequences were obtained from blood. The source is a woman aged 25 to 39 with Graves' ophthalmopathy. Both conserved end residues are part of each CDR3. Each record gives: clone size, D gene, V gene, J gene, CDR3 DNA, CDR3 protein. D genes are given only for firm matches. The size of a clone is reported for some rows only, either as once, few or many, or as a class for expanded clones.

clone size: many
D gene: -
V gene: TRBV6-1
J gene: TRBJ1-1
CDR3 DNA: TGTGCCAGCACCCACGGGGGGGGAATGAACACTGAAGCTTTCTTT
CDR3 protein: CASTHGGGMNTEAFF

clone size: few
D gene: TRBD1
V gene: TRBV7-9
J gene: TRBJ2-1
CDR3 DNA: TGTGCCAGCAGCTTAAATGGACAGGGGGTGTACAATGAGCAGTTCTTC
CDR3 protein: CASSLNGQGVYNEQFF

clone size: few
D gene: TRBD1
V gene: TRBV6-5
J gene: TRBJ2-1
CDR3 DNA: TGTGCCAGCAGTTACTTCAACCCGGGACAGGGATCCTACAATGAGCAGTTCTTC
CDR3 protein: CASSYFNPGQGSYNEQFF

clone size: few
D gene: -
V gene: TRBV11-2
J gene: TRBJ1-6
CDR3 DNA: TGTGCCAGCAGCTTAATCCAGGGGCCCCTTAATTCACCCCTCCACTTT
CDR3 protein: CASSLIQGPLNSPLHF

clone size: few
D gene: TRBD1
V gene: TRBV12-3/TRBV12-4
J gene: TRBJ2-7
CDR3 DNA: TGTGCCAGCAGACCCGGGACAGGGGACGAGCAGTACTTC
CDR3 protein: CASRPGTGDEQYF

clone size: -
D gene: -
V gene: TRBV7-2
J gene: TRBJ1-3
CDR3 DNA: TGTGCCAGCAGCTTATGGAGGGGCTATGGAAACACCATATATTTT
CDR3 protein: CASSLWRGYGNTIYF

clone size: many
D gene: -
V gene: TRBV12-3/TRBV12-4
J gene: TRBJ2-1
CDR3 DNA: TGTGCCAGCAGTTTAGGCGGGTTAAACAATGAGCAGTTCTTC
CDR3 protein: CASSLGGLNNEQFF

clone size: few
D gene: -
V gene: TRBV27
J gene: TRBJ1-1
CDR3 DNA: TGTGCCAGCAGTTTCAGGGACCTCCGAGAAGCTTTCTTT
CDR3 protein: CASSFRDLREAFF

clone size: many
D gene: -
V gene: TRBV30
J gene: TRBJ2-5
CDR3 DNA: TGTGCCTGGAGTGGCGGGATCCAAGAGACCCAGTACTTC
CDR3 protein: CAWSGGIQETQYF

clone size: many
D gene: -
V gene: TRBV12-3/TRBV12-4
J gene: TRBJ2-5
CDR3 DNA: TGTGCCAGCAGCCCGCCCCCGTACCAAGAGACCCAGTACTTC
CDR3 protein: CASSPPPYQETQYF

clone size: many
D gene: TRBD2
V gene: TRBV28
J gene: TRBJ2-1
CDR3 DNA: TGTGCCAGCAGTTTATTTGCGGGAGGTCGTATAAATGAGCAGTTCTTC
CDR3 protein: CASSLFAGGRINEQFF

clone size: many
D gene: -
V gene: TRBV28
J gene: TRBJ1-1
CDR3 DNA: TGTGCCAGCAGTTTGCGCCCGATGAACACTGAAGCTTTCTTT
CDR3 protein: CASSLRPMNTEAFF

clone size: few
D gene: TRBD2
V gene: TRBV18
J gene: TRBJ2-7
CDR3 DNA: TGTGCCAGCTCACGCCAGGGAGGGACCTACGAGCAGTACTTC
CDR3 protein: CASSRQGGTYEQYF

clone size: -
D gene: -
V gene: TRBV10-3
J gene: TRBJ2-6
CDR3 DNA: TGTGCCATCAGGTCAGGGATTCCCTCTGGGGCCAACGTCCTGACTTTC
CDR3 protein: CAIRSGIPSGANVLTF

clone size: many
D gene: -
V gene: TRBV9
J gene: TRBJ2-3
CDR3 DNA: TGTGCCAGCAGCGTGGACCTTAGTGCGCCGCAGTATTTT
CDR3 protein: CASSVDLSAPQYF

clone size: -
D gene: -
V gene: TRBV9
J gene: TRBJ2-3
CDR3 DNA: TGTGCCAGCAGCTCACCCCCAGGGGCCACAGATACGCAGTATTTT
CDR3 protein: CASSSPPGATDTQYF

clone size: many
D gene: -
V gene: TRBV20-1
J gene: TRBJ2-7
CDR3 DNA: TGCAGTGCTAGAGGAGTCCCGGGACCTTACTACGAGCAGTACTTC
CDR3 protein: CSARGVPGPYYEQYF

clone size: -
D gene: TRBD2
V gene: TRBV19
J gene: TRBJ2-1
CDR3 DNA: TGTGCCAGTAGTTCTTTAATCGGCGGGAGGGTATCCTACAATGAGCAGTTCTTC
CDR3 protein: CASSSLIGGRVSYNEQFF

clone size: many
D gene: -
V gene: TRBV2
J gene: TRBJ1-2
CDR3 DNA: TGTGCCAGCAGTGATCCGGACCACTATGGCTACACCTTC
CDR3 protein: CASSDPDHYGYTF

clone size: many
D gene: TRBD2
V gene: TRBV28
J gene: TRBJ2-1
CDR3 DNA: TGTGCCAGCAGTTTTTCGCTGACTAGCGGGACCCGCAATGAGCAGTTCTTC
CDR3 protein: CASSFSLTSGTRNEQFF

clone size: many
D gene: -
V gene: TRBV27
J gene: TRBJ1-2
CDR3 DNA: TGTGCCAGCAGTCCAATCGGGACGCCGGCCAGCGGCTACACCTTC
CDR3 protein: CASSPIGTPASGYTF

clone size: -
D gene: TRBD1
V gene: TRBV3-1
J gene: TRBJ1-6
CDR3 DNA: TGTGCCAGCAGCCGATATTGGACAGGGTGGGATTCACCCCTCCACTTT
CDR3 protein: CASSRYWTGWDSPLHF

clone size: many
D gene: -
V gene: TRBV3-1
J gene: TRBJ2-7
CDR3 DNA: TGTGCCAGCAGCCGAGCGGACGGAGCGAGCTCCTACGAGCAGTACTTC
CDR3 protein: CASSRADGASSYEQYF

clone size: -
D gene: -
V gene: TRBV29-1
J gene: TRBJ2-1
CDR3 DNA: TGCAGCGCCGTCGGCGGGGACTACAATGAGCAGTTCTTC
CDR3 protein: CSAVGGDYNEQFF

clone size: many
D gene: -
V gene: TRBV2
J gene: TRBJ2-6
CDR3 DNA: TGTGCCAGCAGTGGGAGAGGGGCCAACGTCCTGACTTTC
CDR3 protein: CASSGRGANVLTF

clone size: -
D gene: -
V gene: TRBV6-1
J gene: TRBJ2-7
CDR3 DNA: TGTGCCAGCAGTGAACCCGGGGACTACGAGCAGTACTTC
CDR3 protein: CASSEPGDYEQYF

clone size: many
D gene: -
V gene: TRBV20-1
J gene: TRBJ2-5
CDR3 DNA: TGCAGTGCTAGTGGGGGAATTGAGACCCAGTACTTC
CDR3 protein: CSASGGIETQYF

clone size: few
D gene: TRBD1
V gene: TRBV18
J gene: TRBJ1-6
CDR3 DNA: TGTGCCAGCTCACCGTCACAGGGGGAGAAGTCACCCCTCCACTTT
CDR3 protein: CASSPSQGEKSPLHF

clone size: many
D gene: -
V gene: TRBV6-2/TRBV6-3
J gene: TRBJ2-7
CDR3 DNA: TGTGCCAGCAAAACGGGTCCCGGAGTGCCCTACGAGCAGTACTTC
CDR3 protein: CASKTGPGVPYEQYF

clone size: -
D gene: -
V gene: TRBV2
J gene: TRBJ1-2
CDR3 DNA: TGTGCCAGCACCAGATCAACGGACGGTATCTATGGCTACACCTTC
CDR3 protein: CASTRSTDGIYGYTF

clone size: many
D gene: -
V gene: TRBV24-1
J gene: TRBJ2-3
CDR3 DNA: TGTGCCACCAGTGACCAGTTGGGGAGGACGGGGGACACAGATACGCAGTATTTT
CDR3 protein: CATSDQLGRTGDTDTQYF

clone size: -
D gene: TRBD2
V gene: TRBV7-2
J gene: TRBJ2-2
CDR3 DNA: TGTGCCAGCAGCCTCAAGCGGGAGTCGGCCGGGGAGCTGTTTTTT
CDR3 protein: CASSLKRESAGELFF

clone size: -
D gene: -
V gene: TRBV14
J gene: TRBJ2-7
CDR3 DNA: TGTGCCAGCAGCCAATGGGAGTCGTGGGGTAACGAGCAGTACTTC
CDR3 protein: CASSQWESWGNEQYF

clone size: many
D gene: TRBD2
V gene: TRBV2
J gene: TRBJ2-1
CDR3 DNA: TGTGCCAGCAGTACTAGCGGTGAGCAGTTCTTC
CDR3 protein: CASSTSGEQFF

clone size: -
D gene: -
V gene: TRBV3-1
J gene: TRBJ2-7
CDR3 DNA: TGTGCCAGCAGCCGCCCCGGGAGTGGCGAGCAGTACTTC
CDR3 protein: CASSRPGSGEQYF

clone size: -
D gene: TRBD1
V gene: TRBV6-5
J gene: TRBJ1-6
CDR3 DNA: TGTGCCAGCAGTTACGAGACAGGGCAAAATTCACCCCTCCACTTT
CDR3 protein: CASSYETGQNSPLHF

clone size: -
D gene: -
V gene: TRBV6-1
J gene: TRBJ2-5
CDR3 DNA: TGTGCCAGCAGTATGACAGTTATGGAGACCCAGTACTTC
CDR3 protein: CASSMTVMETQYF

clone size: many
D gene: TRBD2
V gene: TRBV20-1
J gene: TRBJ2-3
CDR3 DNA: TGCAGTGCTAGATGGCGGGAGGTCACAGATACGCAGTATTTT
CDR3 protein: CSARWREVTDTQYF

clone size: -
D gene: TRBD2
V gene: TRBV20-1
J gene: TRBJ2-7
CDR3 DNA: TGCAGTGCTAGAGATGCTGCGGGAGGATTAGGCGAGCAGTACTTC
CDR3 protein: CSARDAAGGLGEQYF

clone size: many
D gene: -
V gene: TRBV7-2
J gene: TRBJ2-7
CDR3 DNA: TGTGCCAGCAGCTTACTTGAAGGGGGCGAGCAGTACTTC
CDR3 protein: CASSLLEGGEQYF

clone size: many
D gene: -
V gene: TRBV28
J gene: TRBJ2-7
CDR3 DNA: TGTGCCAGCGGATCATCCCCCCGGCCCTACGAGCAGTACTTC
CDR3 protein: CASGSSPRPYEQYF

clone size: -
D gene: TRBD1
V gene: TRBV11-2
J gene: TRBJ2-7
CDR3 DNA: TGTGCCAGCAGCCCCAGCGGGACAGGGGATTCCGAGCAGTACTTC
CDR3 protein: CASSPSGTGDSEQYF

clone size: -
D gene: -
V gene: TRBV9
J gene: TRBJ2-1
CDR3 DNA: TGTGCCAGCAGCGTAGCGGTTCAGGGTTCTGAGCAGTTCTTC
CDR3 protein: CASSVAVQGSEQFF

clone size: few
D gene: -
V gene: TRBV2
J gene: TRBJ1-1
CDR3 DNA: TGTGCCAGCAGTGAAGGGGACTCTTTTAACACTGAAGCTTTCTTT
CDR3 protein: CASSEGDSFNTEAFF

clone size: -
D gene: TRBD1
V gene: TRBV10-2
J gene: TRBJ1-4
CDR3 DNA: TGCGCCAGCCGGGACAGCAACTCCCGGGGCGAAAAACTGTTTTTT
CDR3 protein: CASRDSNSRGEKLFF

clone size: -
D gene: -
V gene: TRBV12-3/TRBV12-4
J gene: TRBJ2-1
CDR3 DNA: TGTGCCAGCAGTTTATATCGGGGCTACAATGAGCAGTTCTTC
CDR3 protein: CASSLYRGYNEQFF

clone size: many
D gene: -
V gene: TRBV11-2
J gene: TRBJ2-3
CDR3 DNA: TGTGCCAGCAGCTCGGGCGATACGCAGTATTTT
CDR3 protein: CASSSGDTQYF

clone size: -
D gene: -
V gene: TRBV29-1
J gene: TRBJ2-7
CDR3 DNA: TGCAGCGTTGTGGTCGGGACAAACCCCAACGAGCAGTACTTC
CDR3 protein: CSVVVGTNPNEQYF

clone size: many
D gene: -
V gene: TRBV7-2
J gene: TRBJ2-7
CDR3 DNA: TGTGCCAGCAGCTTAGGAGGCCTGTACGAGCAGTACTTC
CDR3 protein: CASSLGGLYEQYF

clone size: -
D gene: TRBD2
V gene: TRBV6-1
J gene: TRBJ2-1
CDR3 DNA: TGTGCCAGCAGTATAGCGGGAGGCCCGGTCCCGCAGCAGTTCTTC
CDR3 protein: CASSIAGGPVPQQFF

clone size: many
D gene: -
V gene: TRBV6-2/TRBV6-3
J gene: TRBJ2-1
CDR3 DNA: TGTGCCAGCAGTTACTGGGCCCCAGGAGGCGACAATGAGCAGTTCTTC
CDR3 protein: CASSYWAPGGDNEQFF

clone size: many
D gene: -
V gene: TRBV27
J gene: TRBJ2-1
CDR3 DNA: TGTGCCAGCAGTTTATTCCTGGGGGCGGGAGCCCCAAGGGGCAATGAGCAGTTCTTC
CDR3 protein: CASSLFLGAGAPRGNEQFF

clone size: many
D gene: -
V gene: TRBV7-2
J gene: TRBJ2-7
CDR3 DNA: TGTGCCAGCAGCTTAGACCACGAGCAGTACTTC
CDR3 protein: CASSLDHEQYF

clone size: many
D gene: -
V gene: TRBV28
J gene: TRBJ1-1
CDR3 DNA: TGTGCCAGCAGTTTCTTGGGGAGGAGGGCGGTGGGCACTGAAGCTTTCTTT
CDR3 protein: CASSFLGRRAVGTEAFF

clone size: -
D gene: -
V gene: TRBV6-2/TRBV6-3
J gene: TRBJ1-1
CDR3 DNA: TGTGCCAGCAGTTCTAACTACCCTCTTTGGGACACTGAAGCTTTCTTT
CDR3 protein: CASSSNYPLWDTEAFF

clone size: many
D gene: TRBD1
V gene: TRBV30
J gene: TRBJ2-7
CDR3 DNA: TGTGCCTGGAGTTGGGACAGGTCCTACGAGCAGTACTTC
CDR3 protein: CAWSWDRSYEQYF